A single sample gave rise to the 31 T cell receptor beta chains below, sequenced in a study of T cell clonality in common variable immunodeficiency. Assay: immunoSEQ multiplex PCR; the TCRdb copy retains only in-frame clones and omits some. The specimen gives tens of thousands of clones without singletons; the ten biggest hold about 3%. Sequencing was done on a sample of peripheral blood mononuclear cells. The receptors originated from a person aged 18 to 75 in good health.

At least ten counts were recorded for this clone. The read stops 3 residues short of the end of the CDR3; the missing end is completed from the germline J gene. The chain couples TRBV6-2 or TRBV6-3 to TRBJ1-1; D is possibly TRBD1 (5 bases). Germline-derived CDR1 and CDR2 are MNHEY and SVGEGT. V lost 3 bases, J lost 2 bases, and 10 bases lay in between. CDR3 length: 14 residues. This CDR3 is CASSYGRGNTEAFF. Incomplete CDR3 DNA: TGTGCCAGCAGTTATGGTAGGGGTAACACTGAA.

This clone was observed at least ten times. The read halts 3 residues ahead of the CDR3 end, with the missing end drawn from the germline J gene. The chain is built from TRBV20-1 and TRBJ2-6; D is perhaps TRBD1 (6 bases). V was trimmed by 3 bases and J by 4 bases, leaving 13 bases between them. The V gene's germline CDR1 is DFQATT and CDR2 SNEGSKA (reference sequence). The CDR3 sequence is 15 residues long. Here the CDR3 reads CSASPRGRGANVLTF. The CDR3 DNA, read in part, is TGCAGTGCTAGTCCGAGGGGGAGAGGGGCCAACGTC.

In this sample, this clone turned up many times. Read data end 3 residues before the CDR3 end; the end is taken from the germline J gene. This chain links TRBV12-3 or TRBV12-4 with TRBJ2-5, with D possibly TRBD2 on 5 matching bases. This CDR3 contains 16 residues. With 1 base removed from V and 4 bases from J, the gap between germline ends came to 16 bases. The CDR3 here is CASSLGGAEAGETQYF. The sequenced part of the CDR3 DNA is TGTGCCAGCAGTTTAGGAGGAGCGGAGGCAGGAGAGACC.

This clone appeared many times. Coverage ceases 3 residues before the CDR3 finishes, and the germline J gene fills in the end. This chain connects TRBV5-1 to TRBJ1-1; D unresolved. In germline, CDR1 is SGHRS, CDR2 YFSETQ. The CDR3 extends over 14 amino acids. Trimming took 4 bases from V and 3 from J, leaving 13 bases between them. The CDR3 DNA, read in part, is TGCGCCAGCAGCCAGATGACAACCGACACTGAA. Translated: CASSQMTTDTE. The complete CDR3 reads CASSQMTTDTEAFF.

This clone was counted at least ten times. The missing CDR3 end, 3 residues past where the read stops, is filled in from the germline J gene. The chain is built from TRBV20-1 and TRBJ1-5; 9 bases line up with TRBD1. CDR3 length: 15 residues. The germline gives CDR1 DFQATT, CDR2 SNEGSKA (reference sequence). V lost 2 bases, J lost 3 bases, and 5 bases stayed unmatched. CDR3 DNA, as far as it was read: TGCAGTGCTAGAAGGGGGACAGGGAACAATCAGCCC. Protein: CSARRGTGNNQP. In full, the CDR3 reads CSARRGTGNNQPQHF.

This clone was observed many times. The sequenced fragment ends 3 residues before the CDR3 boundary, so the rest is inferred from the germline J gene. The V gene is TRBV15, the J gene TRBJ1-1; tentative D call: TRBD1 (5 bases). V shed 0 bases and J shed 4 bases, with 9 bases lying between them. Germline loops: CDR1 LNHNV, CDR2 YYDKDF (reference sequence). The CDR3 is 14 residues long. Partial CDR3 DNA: TGTGCCACCAGCAGAGATATCGGGGGCACTGAA. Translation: CATSRDIGGTE. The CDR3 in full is CATSRDIGGTEAFF.

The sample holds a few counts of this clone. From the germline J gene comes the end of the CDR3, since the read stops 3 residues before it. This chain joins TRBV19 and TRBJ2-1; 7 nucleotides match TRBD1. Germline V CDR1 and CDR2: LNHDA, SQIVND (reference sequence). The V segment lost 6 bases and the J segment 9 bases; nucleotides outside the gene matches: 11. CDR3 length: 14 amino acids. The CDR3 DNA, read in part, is TGTGCCAGTAGCCAGCCGACAGGGACGGCTGAG. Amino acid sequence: CASSQPTGTAE. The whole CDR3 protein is CASSQPTGTAEQFF.

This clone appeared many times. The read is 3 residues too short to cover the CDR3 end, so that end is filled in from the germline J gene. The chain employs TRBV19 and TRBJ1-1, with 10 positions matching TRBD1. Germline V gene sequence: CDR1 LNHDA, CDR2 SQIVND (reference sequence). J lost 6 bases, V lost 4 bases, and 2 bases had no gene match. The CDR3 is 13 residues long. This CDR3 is CASSRDRGAEAFF. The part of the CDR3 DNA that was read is TGTGCCAGTAGTAGGGACAGGGGTGCTGAA. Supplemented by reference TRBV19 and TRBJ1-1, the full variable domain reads DGGITQSPKYLFRKEGQNVTLSCEQNLNHDAMYWYRQDPGQGLRLIYYSQIVNDFQKGDIAEGYSVSREKKESFPLTVTSAQKNPTAFYLCASSRDRGAEAFFGQGTRLTVV.

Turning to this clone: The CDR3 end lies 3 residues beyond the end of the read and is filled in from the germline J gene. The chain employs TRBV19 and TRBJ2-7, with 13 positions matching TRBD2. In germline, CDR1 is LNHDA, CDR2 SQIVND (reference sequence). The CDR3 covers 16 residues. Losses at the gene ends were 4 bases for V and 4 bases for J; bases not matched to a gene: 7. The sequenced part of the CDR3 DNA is TGTGCCAGTAGTACCCCCCGACTAGCGGGAGGATACGAG. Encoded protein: CASSTPRLAGGYE. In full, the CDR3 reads CASSTPRLAGGYEQYF.

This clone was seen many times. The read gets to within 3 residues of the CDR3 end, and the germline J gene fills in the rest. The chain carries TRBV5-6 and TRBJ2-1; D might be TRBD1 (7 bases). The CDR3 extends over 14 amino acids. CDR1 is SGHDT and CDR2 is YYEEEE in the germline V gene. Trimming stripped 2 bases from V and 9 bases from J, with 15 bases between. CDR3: CASSFRGARVEQFF. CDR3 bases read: TGTGCCAGCAGCTTCAGGGGGGCGCGGGTTGAG.

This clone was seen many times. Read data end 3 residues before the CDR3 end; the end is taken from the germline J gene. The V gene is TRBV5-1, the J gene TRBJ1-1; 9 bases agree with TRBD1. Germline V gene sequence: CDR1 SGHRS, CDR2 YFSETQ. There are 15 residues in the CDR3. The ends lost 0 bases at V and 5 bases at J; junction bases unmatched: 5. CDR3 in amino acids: CASSLDRGQETEAFF. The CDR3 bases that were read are TGCGCCAGCAGCTTGGACAGGGGGCAGGAAACTGAA.

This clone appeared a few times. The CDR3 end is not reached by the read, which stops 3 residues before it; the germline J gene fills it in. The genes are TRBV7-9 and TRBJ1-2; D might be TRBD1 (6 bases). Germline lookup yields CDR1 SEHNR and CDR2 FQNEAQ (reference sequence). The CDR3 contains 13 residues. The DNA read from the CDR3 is TGTGCCAGCAGTCCGGACAGCTCCTACGAC. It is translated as CASSPDSSYD. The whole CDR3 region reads CASSPDSSYDYTF. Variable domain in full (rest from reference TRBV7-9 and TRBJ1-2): DTGVSQNPRHKITKRGQNVTFRCDPISEHNRLYWYRQTLGQGPEFLTYFQNEAQLEKSRLLSDRFSAERPKGSFSTLEIQRTEQGDSAMYLCASSPDSSYDYTFGSGTRLTVV.

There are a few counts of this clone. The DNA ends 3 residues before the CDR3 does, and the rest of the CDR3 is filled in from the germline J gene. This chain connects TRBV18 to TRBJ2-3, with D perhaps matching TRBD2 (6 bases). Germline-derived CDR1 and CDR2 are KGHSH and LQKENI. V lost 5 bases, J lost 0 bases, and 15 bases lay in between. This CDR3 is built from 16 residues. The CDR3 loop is CASSGILSGSTDTQYF. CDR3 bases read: TGTGCCAGCTCAGGAATTCTGAGCGGGAGCACAGATACG.

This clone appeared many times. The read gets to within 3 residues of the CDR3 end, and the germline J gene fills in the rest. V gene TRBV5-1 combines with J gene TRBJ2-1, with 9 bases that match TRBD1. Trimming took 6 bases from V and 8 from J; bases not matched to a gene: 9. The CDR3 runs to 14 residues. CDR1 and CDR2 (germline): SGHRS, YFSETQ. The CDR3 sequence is CASNRDRAPYEQFF. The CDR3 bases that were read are TGCGCCAGCAACCGGGACAGGGCTCCCTATGAG.

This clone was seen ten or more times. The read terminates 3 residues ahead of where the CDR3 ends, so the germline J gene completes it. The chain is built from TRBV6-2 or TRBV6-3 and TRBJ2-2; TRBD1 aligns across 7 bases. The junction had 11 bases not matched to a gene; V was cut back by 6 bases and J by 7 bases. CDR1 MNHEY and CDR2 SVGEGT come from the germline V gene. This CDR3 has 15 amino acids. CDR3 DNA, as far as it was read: TGTGCCAGCAGCACTCCCACAGGGGTCAACGGGGAG. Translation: CASSTPTGVNGE. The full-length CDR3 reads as CASSTPTGVNGELFF.

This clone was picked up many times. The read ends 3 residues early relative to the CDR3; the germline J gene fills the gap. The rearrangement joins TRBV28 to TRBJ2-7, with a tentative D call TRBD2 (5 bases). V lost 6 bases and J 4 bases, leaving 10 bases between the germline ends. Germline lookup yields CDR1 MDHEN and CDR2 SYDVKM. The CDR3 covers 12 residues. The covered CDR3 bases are TGTGCCAGCAGAAGAGGGTATTACGAG. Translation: CASRRGYYE. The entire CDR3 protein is CASRRGYYEQYF.

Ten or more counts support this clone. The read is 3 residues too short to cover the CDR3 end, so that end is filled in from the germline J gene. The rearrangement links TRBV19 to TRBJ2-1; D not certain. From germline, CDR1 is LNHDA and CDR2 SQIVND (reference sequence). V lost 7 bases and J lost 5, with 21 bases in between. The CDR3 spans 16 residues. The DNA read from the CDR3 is TGTGCCAGTACCCACCGGTTCGGGTGGTCGGACAATGAG. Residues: CASTHRFGWSDNE. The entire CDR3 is CASTHRFGWSDNEQFF.

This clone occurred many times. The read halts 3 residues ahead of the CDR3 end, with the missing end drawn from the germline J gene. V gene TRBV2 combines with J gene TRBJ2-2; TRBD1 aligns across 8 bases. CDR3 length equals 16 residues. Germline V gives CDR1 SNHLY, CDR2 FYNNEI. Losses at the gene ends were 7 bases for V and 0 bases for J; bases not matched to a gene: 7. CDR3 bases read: TGTGCCAGCATAACCGACAGGGGATCGAACACCGGGGAG. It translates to CASITDRGSNTGE. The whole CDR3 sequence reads CASITDRGSNTGELFF.

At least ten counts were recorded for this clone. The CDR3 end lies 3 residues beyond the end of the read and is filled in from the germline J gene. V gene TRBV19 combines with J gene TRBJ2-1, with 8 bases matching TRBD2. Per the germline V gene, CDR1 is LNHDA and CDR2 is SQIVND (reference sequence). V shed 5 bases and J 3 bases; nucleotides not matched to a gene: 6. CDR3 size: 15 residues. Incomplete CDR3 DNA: TGTGCCAGTAGTCCCGCGGGGGGCGACTACAATGAG. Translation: CASSPAGGDYNE. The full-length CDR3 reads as CASSPAGGDYNEQFF.

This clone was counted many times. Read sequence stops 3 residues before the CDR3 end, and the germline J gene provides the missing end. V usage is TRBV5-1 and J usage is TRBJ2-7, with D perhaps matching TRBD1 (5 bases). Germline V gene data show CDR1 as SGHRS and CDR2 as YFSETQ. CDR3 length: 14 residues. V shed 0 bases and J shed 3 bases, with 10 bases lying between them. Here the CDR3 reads CASSLGRGSYEQYF. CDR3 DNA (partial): TGCGCCAGCAGCTTGGGTAGGGGCAGCTACGAG.

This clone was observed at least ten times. The chain's CDR3 is CASSPGQGRANEKLFF. CDR3 DNA (partial): TGTGCCAGCAGTCCAGGACAGGGTAGGGCTAATGAAAAA. The gene calls are TRBV27 and TRBJ1-4; 8 bases fit TRBD1. From the germline J gene comes the end of the CDR3, since the read stops 3 residues before it. Per the germline V gene, CDR1 is MNHEY and CDR2 is SMNVEV (reference sequence). The CDR3 length is 16 residues. After removal of 5 bases from V and 3 bases from J, the junction contained 8 bases not matched to a gene.

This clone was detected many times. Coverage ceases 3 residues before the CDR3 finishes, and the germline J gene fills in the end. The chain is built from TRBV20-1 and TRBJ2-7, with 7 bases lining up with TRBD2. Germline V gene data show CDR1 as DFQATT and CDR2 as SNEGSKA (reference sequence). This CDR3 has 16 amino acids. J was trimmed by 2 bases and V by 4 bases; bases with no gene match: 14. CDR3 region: CSAKDLYAGVAYEQYF. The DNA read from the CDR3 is TGCAGTGCTAAAGATTTGTACGCGGGAGTGGCCTACGAG.

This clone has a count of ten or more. This CDR3 reads CASSHYRGGYTF. The sequenced CDR3 bases are TGTGCCAGCTCCCATTACAGGGGCGGC. The chain is built from TRBV18 and TRBJ1-2, with TRBD1 matching 7 bases. With the read ending 3 residues before the CDR3 end, the germline J gene is used to fill in that end. The germline V gene has CDR1 KGHSH and CDR2 LQKENI. The CDR3 is 12 amino acids.

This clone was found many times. The CDR3 sequence: CASSPGLGGGADTQYF. The sequenced part of the CDR3 DNA is TGTGCCAGCTCACCAGGCCTCGGCGGGGGCGCAGATACG. V gene TRBV18 combines with J gene TRBJ2-3, with TRBD2 as a possible D gene (7 bases). The missing CDR3 end, 3 residues past where the read stops, is filled in from the germline J gene. The CDR3 consists of 16 residues. The germline V and J ends were trimmed by 2 bases and 4 bases, with 16 bases remaining between them. CDR1 is KGHSH and CDR2 is LQKENI in the germline V gene.

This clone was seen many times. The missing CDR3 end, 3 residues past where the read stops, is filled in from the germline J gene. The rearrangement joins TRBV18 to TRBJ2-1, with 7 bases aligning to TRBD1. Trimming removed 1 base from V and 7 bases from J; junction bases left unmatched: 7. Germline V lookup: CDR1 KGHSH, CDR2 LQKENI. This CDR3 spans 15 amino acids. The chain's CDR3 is CASSPLWGQKNEQFF. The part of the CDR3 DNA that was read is TGTGCCAGCTCACCACTATGGGGACAGAAAAATGAG.

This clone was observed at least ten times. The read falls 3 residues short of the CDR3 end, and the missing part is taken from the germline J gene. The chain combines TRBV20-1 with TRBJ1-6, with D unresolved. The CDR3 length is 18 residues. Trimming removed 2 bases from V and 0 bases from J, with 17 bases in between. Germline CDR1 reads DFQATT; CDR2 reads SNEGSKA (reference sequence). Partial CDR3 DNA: TGCAGTGCTAGATGCTTAGTTTCCGGGGACTCCTATAATTCACCC. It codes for CSARCLVSGDSYNSP. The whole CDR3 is CSARCLVSGDSYNSPLHF.

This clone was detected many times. This chain's CDR3 is CASSDVGGYPYEQYF. The DNA read from the CDR3 is TGTGCCAGCAGTGATGTAGGGGGCTACCCCTACGAG. The chain has TRBV6-1 and TRBJ2-7; 7 bases are shared with TRBD1. Sequencing ends 3 residues short of the CDR3 end; the germline J gene provides the rest. Looked up from germline, CDR1 is MNHNS and CDR2 is SASEGT. J lost 2 bases, V lost 3 bases, and 7 bases had no gene match. This CDR3 contains 15 residues.

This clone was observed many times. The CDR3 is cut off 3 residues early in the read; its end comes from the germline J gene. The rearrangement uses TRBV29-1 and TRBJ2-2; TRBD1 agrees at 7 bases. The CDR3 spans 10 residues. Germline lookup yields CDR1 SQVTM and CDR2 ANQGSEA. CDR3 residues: CSVRGMRLFF. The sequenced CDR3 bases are TGCAGCGTCAGGGGGATGAGG.

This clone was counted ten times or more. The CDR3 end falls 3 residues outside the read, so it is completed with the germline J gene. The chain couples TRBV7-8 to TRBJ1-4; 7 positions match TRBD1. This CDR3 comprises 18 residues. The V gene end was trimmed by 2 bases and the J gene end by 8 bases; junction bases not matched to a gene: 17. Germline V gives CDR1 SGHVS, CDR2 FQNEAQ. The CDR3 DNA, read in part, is TGTGCCAGCAGCTTATTGGCCGACTCAGGGGGAGAGAGGGAAAAA. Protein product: CASSLLADSGGEREK. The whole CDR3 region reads CASSLLADSGGEREKLFF.

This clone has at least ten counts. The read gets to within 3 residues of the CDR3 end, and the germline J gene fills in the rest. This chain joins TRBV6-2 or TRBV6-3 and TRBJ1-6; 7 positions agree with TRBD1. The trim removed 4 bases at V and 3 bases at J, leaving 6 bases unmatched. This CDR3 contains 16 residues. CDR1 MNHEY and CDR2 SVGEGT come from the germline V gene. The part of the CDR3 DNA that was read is TGTGCCAGCAGTTCCCCTGGGACAGTCTATAATTCACCC. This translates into CASSSPGTVYNSP. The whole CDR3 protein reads CASSSPGTVYNSPLHF.

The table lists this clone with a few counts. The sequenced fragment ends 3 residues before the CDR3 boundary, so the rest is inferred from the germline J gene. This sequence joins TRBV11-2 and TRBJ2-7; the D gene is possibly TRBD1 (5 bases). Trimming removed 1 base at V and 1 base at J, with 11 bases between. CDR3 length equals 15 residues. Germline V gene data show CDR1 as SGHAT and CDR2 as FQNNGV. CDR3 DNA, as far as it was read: TGTGCCAGCAGCTTAGGACAGTCGCCTTCCTACGAG. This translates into CASSLGQSPSYE. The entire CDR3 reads CASSLGQSPSYEQYF. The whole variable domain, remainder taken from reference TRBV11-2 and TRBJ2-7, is EAGVAQSPRYKIIEKRQSVAFWCNPISGHATLYWYQQILGQGPKLLIQFQNNGVVDDSQLPKDRFSAERLKGVDSTLKIQPAKLEDSAVYLCASSLGQSPSYEQYFGPGTRLTVT.